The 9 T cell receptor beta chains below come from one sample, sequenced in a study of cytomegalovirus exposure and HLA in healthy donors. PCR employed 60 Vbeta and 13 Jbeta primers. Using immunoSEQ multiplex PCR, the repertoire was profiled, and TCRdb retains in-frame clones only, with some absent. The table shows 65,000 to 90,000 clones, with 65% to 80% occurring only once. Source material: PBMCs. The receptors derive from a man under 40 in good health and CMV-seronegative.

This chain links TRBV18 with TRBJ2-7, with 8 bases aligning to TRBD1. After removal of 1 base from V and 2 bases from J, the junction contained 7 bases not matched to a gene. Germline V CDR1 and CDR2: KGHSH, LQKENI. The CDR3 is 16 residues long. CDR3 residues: CASSPRTGSVTYEQYF. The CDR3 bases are TGTGCCAGCTCACCACGGACAGGGTCGGTAACCTACGAGCAGTACTTC.

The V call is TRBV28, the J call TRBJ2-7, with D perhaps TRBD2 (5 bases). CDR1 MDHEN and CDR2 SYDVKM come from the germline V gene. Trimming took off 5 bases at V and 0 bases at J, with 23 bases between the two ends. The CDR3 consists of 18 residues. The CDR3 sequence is CASSPTPLQRRSSYEQYF. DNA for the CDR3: TGTGCCAGCAGTCCGACCCCTCTTCAGCGGAGGAGCTCCTACGAGCAGTACTTC. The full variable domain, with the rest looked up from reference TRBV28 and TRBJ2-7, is DVKVTQSSRYLVKRTGEKVFLECVQDMDHENMFWYRQDPGLGLRLIYFSYDVKMKEKGDIPEGYSVSREKKERFSLILESASTNQTSMYLCASSPTPLQRRSSYEQYFGPGTRLTVT.

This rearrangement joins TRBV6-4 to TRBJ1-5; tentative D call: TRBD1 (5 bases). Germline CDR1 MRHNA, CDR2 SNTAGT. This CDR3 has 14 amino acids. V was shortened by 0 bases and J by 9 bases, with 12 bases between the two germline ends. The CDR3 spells CASSDSGASAPQHF. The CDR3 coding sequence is TGTGCCAGCAGTGACTCAGGGGCCTCTGCGCCCCAGCATTTT.

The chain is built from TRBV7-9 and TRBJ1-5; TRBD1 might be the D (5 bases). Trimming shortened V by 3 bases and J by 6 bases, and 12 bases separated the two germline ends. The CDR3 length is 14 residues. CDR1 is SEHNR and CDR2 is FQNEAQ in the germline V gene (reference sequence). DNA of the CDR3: TGTGCCAGCAGCTTCGGGGGTGTAGGTCAGCCCCAGCATTTT. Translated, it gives CASSFGGVGQPQHF. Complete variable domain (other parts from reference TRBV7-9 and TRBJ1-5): DTGVSQNPRHKITKRGQNVTFRCDPISEHNRLYWYRQTLGQGPEFLTYFQNEAQLEKSRLLSDRFSAERPKGSFSTLEIQRTEQGDSAMYLCASSFGGVGQPQHFGDGTRLSIL.

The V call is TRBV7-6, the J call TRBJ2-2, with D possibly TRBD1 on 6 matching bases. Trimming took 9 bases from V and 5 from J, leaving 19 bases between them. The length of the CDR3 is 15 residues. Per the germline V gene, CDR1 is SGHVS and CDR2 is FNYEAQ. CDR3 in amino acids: CASKPQGIETGELFF. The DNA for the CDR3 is TGTGCCAGTAAACCACAGGGTATCGAGACCGGGGAGCTGTTTTTT.

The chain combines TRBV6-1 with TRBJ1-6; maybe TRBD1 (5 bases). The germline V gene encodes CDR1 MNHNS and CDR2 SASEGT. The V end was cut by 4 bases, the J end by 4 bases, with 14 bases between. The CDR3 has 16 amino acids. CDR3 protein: CASSATGRGYNSPLHF. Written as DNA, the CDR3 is TGTGCCAGCAGTGCCACGGGGAGGGGATATAATTCACCCCTCCACTTT.

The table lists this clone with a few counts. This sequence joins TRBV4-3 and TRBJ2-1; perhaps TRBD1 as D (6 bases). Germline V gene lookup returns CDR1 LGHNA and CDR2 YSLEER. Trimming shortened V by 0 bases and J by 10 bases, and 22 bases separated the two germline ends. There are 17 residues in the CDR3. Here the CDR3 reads CASSQDFAGTTIGEQFF. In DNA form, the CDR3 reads TGCGCCAGCAGCCAAGATTTTGCCGGGACAACGATCGGCGAGCAGTTCTTC.

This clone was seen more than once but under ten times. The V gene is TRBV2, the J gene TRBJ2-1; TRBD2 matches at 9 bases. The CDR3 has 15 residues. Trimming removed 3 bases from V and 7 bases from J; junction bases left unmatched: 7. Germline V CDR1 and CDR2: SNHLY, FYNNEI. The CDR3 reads CASSEIYSGSNEQFF. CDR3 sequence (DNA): TGTGCCAGCAGTGAGATTTATAGCGGGAGTAATGAGCAGTTCTTC.

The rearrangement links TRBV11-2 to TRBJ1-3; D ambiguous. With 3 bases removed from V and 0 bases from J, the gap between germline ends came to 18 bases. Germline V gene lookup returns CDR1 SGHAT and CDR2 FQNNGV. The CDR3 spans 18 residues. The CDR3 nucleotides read TGTGCCAGCAGCTTTCAAAATCACCAGGCCCACTCTGGAAACACCATATATTTT. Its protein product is CASSFQNHQAHSGNTIYF.